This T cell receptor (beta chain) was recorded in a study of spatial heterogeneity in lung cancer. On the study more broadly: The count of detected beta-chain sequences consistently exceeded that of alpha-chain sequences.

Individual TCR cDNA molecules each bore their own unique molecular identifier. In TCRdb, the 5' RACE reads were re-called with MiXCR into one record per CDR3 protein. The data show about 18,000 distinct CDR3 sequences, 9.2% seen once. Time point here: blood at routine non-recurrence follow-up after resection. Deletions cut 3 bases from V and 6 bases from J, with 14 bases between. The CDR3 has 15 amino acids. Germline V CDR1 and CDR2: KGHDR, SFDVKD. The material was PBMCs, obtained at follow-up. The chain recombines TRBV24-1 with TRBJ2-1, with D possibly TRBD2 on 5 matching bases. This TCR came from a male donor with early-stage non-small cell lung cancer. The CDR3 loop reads CATSDRARTSNEQFF. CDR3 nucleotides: TGTGCCACCAGTGATCGGGCCAGGACTTCCAATGAGCAGTTCTTC.